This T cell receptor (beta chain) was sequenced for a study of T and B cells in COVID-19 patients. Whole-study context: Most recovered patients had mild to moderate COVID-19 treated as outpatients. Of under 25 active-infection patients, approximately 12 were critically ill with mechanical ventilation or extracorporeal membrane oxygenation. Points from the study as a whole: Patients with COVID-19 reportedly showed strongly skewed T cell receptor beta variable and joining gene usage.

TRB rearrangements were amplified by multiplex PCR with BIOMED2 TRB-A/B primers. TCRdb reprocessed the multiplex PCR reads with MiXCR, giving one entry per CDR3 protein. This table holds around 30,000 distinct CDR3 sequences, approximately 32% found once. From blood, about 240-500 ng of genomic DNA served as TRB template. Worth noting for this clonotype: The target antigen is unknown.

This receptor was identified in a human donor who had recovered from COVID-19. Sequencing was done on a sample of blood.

The CDR3 region has the DNA TGTGCCAGCAGCTCCCTGGTAGGTTCGGCCAAAAACATTCAGTACTTC. Translating gives CASSSLVGSAKNIQYF. The chain couples TRBV13 to TRBJ2-4, with D uncertain. The germline CDR1 and CDR2 sequences are PRHDT and FYEKMQ (reference sequence). This CDR3 has 16 residues. Deletions cut 4 bases from V and 1 base from J, with 14 bases between. Filled out from reference TRBV13 and TRBJ2-4, the complete variable domain reads AAGVIQSPRHLIKEKRETATLKCYPIPRHDTVYWYQQGPGQDPQFLISFYEKMQSDKGSIPDRFSAQQFSDYHSELNMSSLELGDSALYFCASSSLVGSAKNIQYFGAGTRLSVL.